The 26 T cell receptor beta chains in this list originate from one sample, sequenced in a study of blood T cell repertoires in COVID-19. Clones were sequenced by immunoSEQ multiplex PCR, and TCRdb holds only the in-frame ones, with some missing. The sample contains 150,000 to 200,000 clones, around 75% of which appear only once. Sequencing was performed on peripheral blood. The receptors stem from an elderly woman with acute or convalescent COVID-19.

The CDR3 loop is CASSSRRGVTGANVLTF. As DNA, the CDR3 is TGTGCCAGCAGCTCTCGGCGCGGGGTGACTGGGGCCAACGTCCTGACTTTC. The chain recombines TRBV7-8 with TRBJ2-6, with D possibly matching TRBD2 (6 bases). This CDR3 has 17 residues. Trimming took off 4 bases at V and 2 bases at J, with 15 bases between the two ends. Germline lookup yields CDR1 SGHVS and CDR2 FQNEAQ. Together with reference TRBV7-8 and TRBJ2-6, the CDR3 gives the full variable domain: GAGVSQSPRYKVAKRGQDVALRCDPISGHVSLFWYQQALGQGPEFLTYFQNEAQLDKSGLPSDRFFAERPEGSVSTLKIQRTQQEDSAVYLCASSSRRGVTGANVLTFGAGSRLTVL.

This clone was counted only a few times. The rearrangement uses TRBV2 and TRBJ2-7; 9 bases fit TRBD2. Germline V CDR1 and CDR2: SNHLY, FYNNEI. The CDR3 consists of 17 residues. V shed 6 bases and J 2 bases; nucleotides not matched to a gene: 14. The CDR3 DNA reads TGTGCCAGCAGGGAGGATCTGACTAGCGGCTATACCTACGAGCAGTACTTC. Translating gives CASREDLTSGYTYEQYF.

The chain carries TRBV11-3 and TRBJ2-7, with 8 bases lining up with TRBD1. The CDR3 totals 16 residues. Unmatched junction bases numbered 9, after V lost 5 bases and J lost 0 bases. Germline V gene data show CDR1 as SGHNT and CDR2 as YENEEA. CDR3 amino acids: CASSGGTGRSSYEQYF. The CDR3 DNA follows: TGTGCCAGCAGCGGGGGGACAGGAAGGAGCTCCTACGAGCAGTACTTC. Drawing the rest from reference TRBV11-3 and TRBJ2-7, the complete variable domain is EAGVVQSPRYKIIEKKQPVAFWCNPISGHNTLYWYLQNLGQGPELLIRYENEEAVDDSQLPKDRFSAERLKGVDSTLKIQPAELGDSAVYLCASSGGTGRSSYEQYFGPGTRLTVT.

The chain joins TRBV5-1 to TRBJ2-3; TRBD2 matches 12 bases. This CDR3 is 15 amino acids long. CDR1 SGHRS and CDR2 YFSETQ come from the germline V gene. After removal of 7 bases from V and 6 bases from J, the junction contained 9 bases not matched to a gene. CDR3 nucleotide sequence: TGCGCCAGCCGGGCTAGCGGGGGGGCCATGGATACGCAGTATTTT. Encoded protein: CASRASGGAMDTQYF.

This chain joins TRBV5-4 and TRBJ1-4, with D possibly being TRBD1 (5 bases). Germline V gene sequence: CDR1 SGHNT, CDR2 YYREEE (reference sequence). The CDR3 loop spans 17 amino acids. Trimming took off 4 bases at V and 6 bases at J, with 22 bases between the two ends. Written as DNA, the CDR3 is TGTGCCAGCAGCCCTAAAACCGCCGCAGGGATGGATGAAAAACTGTTTTTT. This codes for CASSPKTAAGMDEKLFF. Filled out from reference TRBV5-4 and TRBJ1-4, the complete variable domain reads ETGVTQSPTHLIKTRGQQVTLRCSSQSGHNTVSWYQQALGQGPQFIFQYYREEENGRGNFPPRFSGLQFPNYSSELNVNALELDDSALYLCASSPKTAAGMDEKLFFGSGTQLSVL.

This sequence joins TRBV11-1 and TRBJ2-4, with a weak D call TRBD2 (5 bases). This CDR3 spans 15 amino acids. Trimming took 2 bases from V and 7 from J, leaving 15 bases between them. Germline V gene lookup returns CDR1 SGHAT and CDR2 FQDESV (reference sequence). DNA of the CDR3: TGTGCCAGCAGCTTAAGGTTGGGAGAAAGGAACATTCAGTACTTC. Protein product: CASSLRLGERNIQYF.

The J gene is TRBJ2-1, the V gene TRBV5-4, with 16 bases identical to TRBD2. Trimming removed 4 bases from V and 9 bases from J; junction bases left unmatched: 13. In germline, CDR1 is SGHNT, CDR2 YYREEE (reference sequence). This CDR3 is built from 18 residues. CDR3 bases: TGTGCCAGCAGCGGAACCGGGACTAGCGGGGGGGCCAGGGGTGAGCAGTTCTTC. As protein: CASSGTGTSGGARGEQFF.

The chain has TRBV2 and TRBJ1-2; D ambiguous. The germline V gene encodes CDR1 SNHLY and CDR2 FYNNEI. This CDR3 is built from 10 residues. The ends were cut back, 10 bases at V and 6 bases at J, with 9 bases in the middle. The CDR3 region has the DNA TGTGCCATCCCGGCGGATGGCTACACCTTC. It codes for CAIPADGYTF.

J is TRBJ1-1 and V is TRBV5-4; no firm D call. CDR3 size: 12 residues. Germline CDR1 is SGHNT and CDR2 is YYREEE (reference sequence). V was pared by 2 bases and J by 6 bases, with 8 bases between. The CDR3 region is CASSFSGAEAFF. The CDR3 DNA reads TGTGCCAGCAGCTTTTCCGGGGCTGAAGCTTTCTTT.

This clone was seen only once. The J gene is TRBJ1-1, the V gene TRBV5-1; TRBD1 matches at 7 bases. Germline V gene lookup returns CDR1 SGHRS and CDR2 YFSETQ. Losses at the gene ends were 0 bases for V and 5 bases for J; bases not matched to a gene: 4. This CDR3 comprises 14 residues. CDR3 region: CASSLGQGETEAFF. As DNA, the CDR3 is TGCGCCAGCAGCTTGGGCCAGGGGGAGACTGAAGCTTTCTTT.

The V call is TRBV6-1, the J call TRBJ2-7; the match to TRBD1 covers 8 bases. Germline V lookup: CDR1 MNHNS, CDR2 SASEGT. This CDR3 spans 16 amino acids. V lost 3 bases to trimming and J lost 2 bases; unmatched junction nucleotides: 9. CDR3 in amino acids: CASSDSRQGRAYEQYF. CDR3 DNA: TGTGCCAGCAGTGATTCCAGACAGGGGCGAGCCTACGAGCAGTACTTC.

The table lists this clone with a few counts. CDR3 loop: CAWSLAGTSVGYGYTF. The CDR3 region has the DNA TGTGCCTGGAGCTTAGCCGGGACTTCAGTGGGCTATGGCTACACCTTC. The chain employs TRBV30 and TRBJ1-2; maybe TRBD1 (5 bases). Deletions cut 3 bases from V and 4 bases from J, with 21 bases between. CDR3 length: 16 residues. Germline V CDR1 and CDR2: GTSNPN, SVGIG (reference sequence).

The rearrangement uses TRBV28 and TRBJ1-1; unclear D gene. Germline assignment: CDR1 MDHEN and CDR2 SYDVKM. CDR3 length equals 12 residues. V dropped 3 bases and J dropped 1 base, with 3 bases sitting between them. The CDR3 loop is CASSFRNTEAFF. CDR3 coding DNA: TGTGCCAGCAGTTTCAGGAACACTGAAGCTTTCTTT.

This clone was observed a handful of times. CDR3 nucleotide sequence: TGTGCCAGCAGTGAAACAGGGGTTGGGACCTATAATTCACCCCTCCACTTT. This codes for CASSETGVGTYNSPLHF. This chain links TRBV6-1 with TRBJ1-6, with TRBD1 matching over 7 bases. This CDR3 is 17 amino acids long. The germline CDR1 and CDR2 sequences are MNHNS and SASEGT. V was clipped by 2 bases and J by 2 bases; unmatched bases: 6.

V is TRBV7-9 and J is TRBJ1-6; the D gene is possibly TRBD1 (5 bases). Germline assignment: CDR1 SEHNR and CDR2 FQNEAQ (reference sequence). The length of the CDR3 is 13 residues. V shed 10 bases and J shed 7 bases, with 14 bases lying between them. CDR3 nucleotide sequence: TGTGCCACCCGGGGACTTGGAAATTCACCCCTCCACTTT. Its translation is CATRGLGNSPLHF.

The J gene is TRBJ1-3, the V gene TRBV30, with no clear D. Trimming removed 0 bases from V and 4 bases from J, with 10 bases in between. Germline V gene sequence: CDR1 GTSNPN, CDR2 SVGIG (reference sequence). The CDR3 loop spans 14 amino acids. The CDR3 coding sequence is TGTGCCTGGAGTGTACCCCCCGCGGGAAACACCATATATTTT. The encoded protein is CAWSVPPAGNTIYF.

The rearrangement links TRBV7-3 to TRBJ1-1, with a possible D match to TRBD1 (5 bases). Germline V CDR1 and CDR2: SGHTA, FQGTGA. V lost 2 bases, J lost 0 bases, and 7 bases lay in between. The CDR3 sequence is 14 residues long. The CDR3 DNA is TGTGCCAGCAGCTTAGGACAAATGAACACTGAAGCTTTCTTT. Its protein is CASSLGQMNTEAFF.

The J gene is TRBJ2-7, the V gene TRBV6-1; D gene unclear. Germline V CDR1 and CDR2: MNHNS, SASEGT. The CDR3 extends over 13 amino acids. Between the trimmed V and J ends, which lost 2 bases and 2 bases, there was a span of 7 bases. The CDR3 DNA is TGTGCCAGCAGTGAACCGGAGACCTACGAGCAGTACTTC. Translation gives CASSEPETYEQYF.

The count of this clone is one. The genes are TRBV28 and TRBJ2-5; the match to TRBD2 covers 7 bases. The germline V gene has CDR1 MDHEN and CDR2 SYDVKM. V shed 6 bases, J shed 5 bases, and the junction held 6 bases outside the gene matches. This CDR3 comprises 13 residues. The CDR3 coding sequence is TGTGCCAGCAGGGGGAGGGCCCGCGAGACCCAGTACTTC. It codes for CASRGRARETQYF.

The rearrangement joins TRBV3-1 (or the pseudogene TRBV3-2) to TRBJ1-5, with a possible D match to TRBD1 (5 bases). The CDR3 is made up of 13 amino acids. Germline V gene data show CDR1 as LGHDT and CDR2 as YNNKEL (reference sequence). V lost 5 bases and J 6 bases, leaving 11 bases between the germline ends. This CDR3 is CASSLQEGQPQHF. The CDR3, as DNA: TGTGCCAGCAGCTTACAGGAGGGTCAGCCCCAGCATTTT.

The table lists this clone with a count of one. The genes are TRBV4-1 and TRBJ1-6; 7 positions agree with TRBD1. Germline V CDR1 and CDR2: MGHRA, YSYEKL. Trimming at V came to 0 bases and at J to 4 bases, leaving 0 bases not matched to a gene. This CDR3 region has 15 residues. The CDR3 DNA reads TGCGCCAGCAGCCAAGACAGGGGGTATAATTCACCCCTCCACTTT. This codes for CASSQDRGYNSPLHF.

The rearrangement joins TRBV6-1 to TRBJ1-2, with unresolved D. Per the germline V gene, CDR1 is MNHNS and CDR2 is SASEGT. This CDR3 is built from 14 residues. V was clipped by 2 bases and J by 0 bases, with 7 bases between them. In DNA form, the CDR3 reads TGTGCCAGCAGTGAAATTACATCTAACTATGGCTACACCTTC. Translation: CASSEITSNYGYTF.

The CDR3 bases are TGTGCCAGCTCACCACCGGGACTAGCGGGAGCCGGGGAGCAGTACTTC. The encoded protein is CASSPPGLAGAGEQYF. J is TRBJ2-7 and V is TRBV18; 14 bases fit TRBD2. Looked up from germline, CDR1 is KGHSH and CDR2 is LQKENI. CDR3 length: 16 residues. The trim removed 0 bases at V and 7 bases at J, leaving 5 bases unmatched.

This clone was detected a few times. This chain links TRBV19 with TRBJ1-5; 10 nucleotides match TRBD1. This CDR3 spans 15 amino acids. Trimming cost V 8 bases and J 3 bases; bases outside gene matches: 7. Germline V CDR1 and CDR2: LNHDA, SQIVND (reference sequence). CDR3: CASALTGGDNQPQHF. CDR3 DNA: TGTGCCAGTGCCTTGACAGGGGGCGACAATCAGCCCCAGCATTTT.

This chain joins TRBV6-5 and TRBJ2-7; possible D gene TRBD2, 6 bases. The CDR3 has 15 residues. Trimming took 6 bases from V and 4 from J, leaving 19 bases between them. In germline, CDR1 is MNHEY, CDR2 SVGAGI. This CDR3 is CASSLGLPRWYEQYF. The CDR3 DNA is TGTGCCAGCAGCCTAGGACTACCCCGCTGGTACGAGCAGTACTTC.

The chain uses TRBV2 and TRBJ1-3; D is ambiguous. Germline V gene data show CDR1 as SNHLY and CDR2 as FYNNEI. V lost 6 bases, J lost 2 bases, and 17 bases lay in between. The length of the CDR3 is 16 residues. DNA for the CDR3: TGTGCCAGCAGGAGACGACCCGGAGGCGCTGGAAACACCATATATTTT. Amino acids: CASRRRPGGAGNTIYF. The whole variable domain, remainder taken from reference TRBV2 and TRBJ1-3, is EPEVTQTPSHQVTQMGQEVILRCVPISNHLYFYWYRQILGQKVEFLVSFYNNEISEKSEIFDDQFSVERPDGSNFTLKIRSTKLEDSAMYFCASRRRPGGAGNTIYFGEGSWLTVV.